The source of this TCR beta chain is a study of identical twins (dated by TCRdb to the mid-2010s). Study-wide context: To test whether fetal clonotypes persist, the study used deep sequencing on TCR alpha and beta repertoires from monozygotic twins, unrelated adults of various ages, and cord blood. To rule out contamination, replicate twin experiments were performed at different times with different library preparation protocols.

This clonotype was found a few times. Its antigen specificity is not known. The input lacks base qualities; no much larger clone sits a single base away. Receptors were amplified or captured by 5' RACE. The sample was run on an Illumina HiSeq 2000. Template switching added a universal primer binding site, and the final cDNA carried a unique molecular identifier that allowed TCR cDNA molecules to be counted accurately. First-strand cDNA for TCR alpha and beta chains was synthesized from specific primers in the conserved constant-segment region. To control for contamination, every cDNA library was double barcoded, receiving both a SMART-Mk sample barcode and Illumina barcodes. Two successive PCR steps introduced TruSeq adapter sequences along with Illumina sample barcodes. Sequencing of the TCR alpha and beta cDNA libraries was done on the Illumina HiSeq platform using custom primers. On the study's bioinformatics: Unique molecular identifiers were extracted from raw reads with MiGEC, and CDR3 positions were determined with MiXCR. Recombination models were inferred per individual with the repgenHMM and IGoR tools using an EM algorithm. The analysis of shared clonotypes was done with the tcR package in R, with sharing normalized by the product of cloneset sizes. Out-of-frame nonproductive sequences were analyzed to study raw recombination free of thymic and clonal selection effects. TCRdb reran the public reads through fastp at Q25 and MiXCR, keeping productive beta chains. Rows merge per CDR3 protein into single entries with the most common DNA and genes. These V and J calls are TCRdb output, not the study's own analysis. The table for this sample lists 450,000 or so distinct CDR3 sequences; 14% of them were counted only once. The ten largest clonotypes hold 0.4% to 0.55% of the sample.

Only healthy Caucasian donors were included. The twin cohort consisted of three pairs of female monozygotic twins, all aged roughly 18 to 29 years. Positive isolation kits from Invitrogen were used to isolate CD4+ and CD8+ T cell populations. From the cysteine through the phenylalanine, the CDR3 covers 14 amino acids. Kept here is only the CDR3 DNA, which spans 42 bases and is read in frame from base 1. As encoded in the germline V gene, CDR1 is SNHLY while CDR2 is FYNNEI. The V end loses 2 bases and the J end loses 3 bases, and a stretch of 8 bases separates them. The research as a whole found: Out-of-frame TCR alpha sequences shared between twins showed an excess of low generation-probability sequences compared with coincidental sharing between unrelated individuals. A weaker excess of twin sharing was found in beta out-of-frame sequences because the signal-to-noise ratio was lowered by fewer shared sequences. Invariant T cells such as MAIT and iNKT could partly confound zero-insertion analyses, though diverse VJ usage argued against this for most clonotypes. Abundant cord blood beta clonotypes carried fewer insertions; young adult naive repertoires showed a weaker similar trend, while memory repertoires showed none. Conclusions relied on cross-sectional statistical analysis, since the same donors could not be followed over many years. Out-of-frame TCR alpha sharing in monozygotic twins was systematically underestimated by recombination models, whereas sharing between unrelated individuals was in agreement with the recombination models.

These data also formed part of another study, on yellow fever vaccine responses in identical twins. From the second report: The authors reported that the T cell response to vaccination in identical twins appeared partly convergent and partly personalized. In the study, vaccine-responding T cell clones were precisely tracked in identical twins.

The sequence was obtained from a woman aged 18-29 years in good health. The chain is assembled from TRBV2 and TRBJ1-5; the D gene is perhaps TRBD1, on 6 matching bases. Specimen: CD4+ T cells sorted from blood. CDR3 reads: CASSERTVNQPQHF. Here is the DNA: TGTGCCAGCAGTGAAAGGACAGTCAATCAGCCCCAGCATTTT. Where the CDR3 stops, the reference TRBV2 and TRBJ1-5 genes take over; the full variable domain is EPEVTQTPSHQVTQMGQEVILRCVPISNHLYFYWYRQILGQKVEFLVSFYNNEISEKSEIFDDQFSVERPDGSNFTLKIRSTKLEDSAMYFCASSERTVNQPQHFGDGTRLSIL.